This T cell receptor beta chain originates from a study of T-cell memory formation after mild COVID-19. Via MiXCR, TCRdb re-called the 5' RACE reads, giving one row per CDR3 protein. The sample has 410,000 or so distinct CDR3 sequences; under 25% are singletons. Trimming cost V 4 bases and J 8 bases, with 18 bases left between them. The germline CDR1 and CDR2 sequences are SGHRS and YFSETQ. The CDR3 is 15 residues long. J is TRBJ2-2 and V is TRBV5-1, with D perhaps TRBD2 (6 bases). This TCR derives from an adult woman who had mild COVID-19 (a few samples of this study predate the infection). Cell type and time point are not known. The sequenced sample consisted of PBMCs or a T cell subset sorted from them (not recorded which). The CDR3, as DNA: TGCGCCAGCAGCGGCGGGGAACTAGAGTCGGGGGAGCTGTTTTTT. It translates to CASSGGELESGELFF. Supplemented by reference TRBV5-1 and TRBJ2-2, the full variable domain reads KAGVTQTPRYLIKTRGQQVTLSCSPISGHRSVSWYQQTPGQGLQFLFEYFSETQRNKGNFPGRFSGRQFSNSRSEMNVSTLELGDSALYLCASSGGELESGELFFGEGSRLTVL.